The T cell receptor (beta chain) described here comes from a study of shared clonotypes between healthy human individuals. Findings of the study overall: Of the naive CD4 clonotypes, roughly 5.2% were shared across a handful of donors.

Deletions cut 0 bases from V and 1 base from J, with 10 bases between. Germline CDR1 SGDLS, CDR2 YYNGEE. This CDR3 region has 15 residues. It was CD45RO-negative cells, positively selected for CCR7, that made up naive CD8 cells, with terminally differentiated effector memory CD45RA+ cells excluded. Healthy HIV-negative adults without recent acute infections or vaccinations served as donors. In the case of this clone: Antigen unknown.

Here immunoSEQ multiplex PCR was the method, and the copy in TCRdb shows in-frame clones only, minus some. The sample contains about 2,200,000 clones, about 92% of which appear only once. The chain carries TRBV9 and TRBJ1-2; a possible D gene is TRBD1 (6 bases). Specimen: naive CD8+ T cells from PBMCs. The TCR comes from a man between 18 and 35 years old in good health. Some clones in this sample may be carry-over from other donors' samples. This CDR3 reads CASSVVAGVNYGYTF. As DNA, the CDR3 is TGTGCCAGCAGCGTAGTGGCAGGGGTTAACTATGGCTACACCTTC.